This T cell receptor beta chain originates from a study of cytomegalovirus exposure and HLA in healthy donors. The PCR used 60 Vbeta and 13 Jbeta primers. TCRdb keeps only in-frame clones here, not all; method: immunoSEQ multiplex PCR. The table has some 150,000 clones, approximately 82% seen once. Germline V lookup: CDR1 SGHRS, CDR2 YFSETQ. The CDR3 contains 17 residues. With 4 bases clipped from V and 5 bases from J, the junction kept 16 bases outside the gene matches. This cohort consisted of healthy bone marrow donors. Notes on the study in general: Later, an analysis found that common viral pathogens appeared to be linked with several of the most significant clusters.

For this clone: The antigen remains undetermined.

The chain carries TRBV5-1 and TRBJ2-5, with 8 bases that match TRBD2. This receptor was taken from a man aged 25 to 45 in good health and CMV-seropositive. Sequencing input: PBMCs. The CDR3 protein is CASSRITQAGGTETQYF. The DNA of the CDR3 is TGCGCCAGCAGCCGAATCACACAGGCGGGGGGTACGGAGACCCAGTACTTC.